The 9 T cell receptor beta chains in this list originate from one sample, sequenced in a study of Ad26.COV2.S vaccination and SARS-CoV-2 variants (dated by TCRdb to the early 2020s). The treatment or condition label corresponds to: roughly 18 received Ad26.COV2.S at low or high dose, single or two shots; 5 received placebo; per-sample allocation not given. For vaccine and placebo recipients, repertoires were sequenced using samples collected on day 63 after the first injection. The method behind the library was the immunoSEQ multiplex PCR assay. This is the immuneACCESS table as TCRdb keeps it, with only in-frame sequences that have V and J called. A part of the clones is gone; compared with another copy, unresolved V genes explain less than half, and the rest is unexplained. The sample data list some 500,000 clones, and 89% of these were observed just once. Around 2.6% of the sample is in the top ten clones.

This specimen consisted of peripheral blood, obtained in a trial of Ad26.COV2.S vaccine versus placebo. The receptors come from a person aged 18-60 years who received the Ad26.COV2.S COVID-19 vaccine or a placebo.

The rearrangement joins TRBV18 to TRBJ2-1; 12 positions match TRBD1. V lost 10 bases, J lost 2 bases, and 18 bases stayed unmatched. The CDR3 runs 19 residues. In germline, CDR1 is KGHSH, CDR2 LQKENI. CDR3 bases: TGTGCCACCCAAGGACTGGGGACAGGGGGCAAATCGGCCTACAATGAGCAGTTCTTC. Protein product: CATQGLGTGGKSAYNEQFF.

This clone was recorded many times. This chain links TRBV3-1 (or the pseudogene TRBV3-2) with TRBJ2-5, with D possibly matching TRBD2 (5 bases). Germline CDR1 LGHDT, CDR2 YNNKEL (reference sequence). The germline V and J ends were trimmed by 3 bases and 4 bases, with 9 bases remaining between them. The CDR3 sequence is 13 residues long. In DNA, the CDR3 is TGTGCCAGCAGCCAGGGGAGCCCAGAGACCCAGTACTTC. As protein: CASSQGSPETQYF.

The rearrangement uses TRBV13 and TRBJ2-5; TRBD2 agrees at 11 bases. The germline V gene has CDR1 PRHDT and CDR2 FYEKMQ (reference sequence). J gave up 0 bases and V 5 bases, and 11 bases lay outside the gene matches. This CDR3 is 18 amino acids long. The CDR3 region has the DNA TGTGCCAGCAGCCCCGGGACTAGCGGAGACCTGTACCAAGAGACCCAGTACTTC. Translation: CASSPGTSGDLYQETQYF.

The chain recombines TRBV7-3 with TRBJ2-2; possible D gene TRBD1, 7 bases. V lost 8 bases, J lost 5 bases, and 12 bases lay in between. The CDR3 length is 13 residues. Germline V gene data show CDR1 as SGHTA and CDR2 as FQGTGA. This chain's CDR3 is CASGGGGTGELFF. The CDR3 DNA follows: TGTGCCAGCGGAGGGGGCGGGACCGGGGAGCTGTTTTTT.

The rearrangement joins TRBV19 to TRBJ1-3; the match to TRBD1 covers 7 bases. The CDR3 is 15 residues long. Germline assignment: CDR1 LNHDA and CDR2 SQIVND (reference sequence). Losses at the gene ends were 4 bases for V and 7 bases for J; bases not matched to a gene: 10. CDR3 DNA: TGTGCCAGTAGTACCCCCGGGACAGTGAACAACACCATATATTTT. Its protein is CASSTPGTVNNTIYF.

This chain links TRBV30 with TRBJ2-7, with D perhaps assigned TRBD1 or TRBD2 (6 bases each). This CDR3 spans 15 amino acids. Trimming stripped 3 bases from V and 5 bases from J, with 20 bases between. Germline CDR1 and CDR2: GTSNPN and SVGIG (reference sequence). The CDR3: CAWSPARGVSNEQYF. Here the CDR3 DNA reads TGTGCCTGGAGCCCCGCGAGGGGGGTATCGAACGAGCAGTACTTC.

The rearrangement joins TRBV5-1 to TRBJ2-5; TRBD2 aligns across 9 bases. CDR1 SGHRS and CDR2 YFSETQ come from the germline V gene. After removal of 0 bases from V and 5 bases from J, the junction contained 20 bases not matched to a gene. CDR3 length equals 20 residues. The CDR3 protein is CASSLVSLLRGGAPQETQYF. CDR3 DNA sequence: TGCGCCAGCAGCTTGGTATCTCTTCTGCGGGGGGGCGCTCCACAGGAGACCCAGTACTTC.

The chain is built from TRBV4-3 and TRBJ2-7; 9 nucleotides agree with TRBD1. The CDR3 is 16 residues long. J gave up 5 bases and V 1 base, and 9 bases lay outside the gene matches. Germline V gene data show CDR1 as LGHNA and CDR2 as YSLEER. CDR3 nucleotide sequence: TGCGCCAGCAGCCAAGGGGCCCCTGGACAGGGGCACGAGCAGTACTTC. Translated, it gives CASSQGAPGQGHEQYF.

CDR3 in amino acids: CASSPPRSGNEKLFF. The CDR3, as DNA: TGTGCCAGCTCACCACCTCGTTCGGGAAATGAAAAACTGTTTTTT. The chain links TRBV18 to TRBJ1-4; no firm D call. This CDR3 region has 15 residues. V was cut by 0 bases and J by 5 bases, with 10 bases left in between. The germline V gene has CDR1 KGHSH and CDR2 LQKENI.